This TCR beta chain came from a study of metastatic and nonmetastatic thyroid tumors. Study as a whole: Malignant and benign thyroid patients had repertoires compared in peripheral blood and tumor or nodule tissue.

This clone turned up a few times. The antigen is not known. Study-level points and caveats: Relative to benign nodules, malignant thyroid tumors were reportedly characterized by significantly elevated TCR beta diversity in blood and tumor.

CDR3 length equals 14 residues. The germline V gene encodes CDR1 MDHEN and CDR2 SYDVKM. Deletions cut 6 bases from V and 0 bases from J, with 12 bases between. No patient had received any treatment before thyroid surgery. TCRdb re-processed the PCR reads through MiXCR. The sample records approximately 30,000 clones, 3.7% being singletons. V gene TRBV28 combines with J gene TRBJ2-7; D is uncertain. The clonotype comes from a male donor with papillary thyroid cancer or a benign thyroid nodule (not recorded which). Some clones in this sample may be carry-over from other donors' samples. The specimen was blood. The DNA for the CDR3 is TGTGCCAGCAGGACGGGCGCGAGCTCCTACGAGCAGTACTTC. Its protein is CASRTGASSYEQYF.